This T cell receptor beta chain was sequenced in a study of cytomegalovirus exposure and HLA in healthy donors. Study-wide context: Researchers previously reported finding just under 120 million unique TCR beta sequences from 170 million or so T cells.

The primer mix had 60 Vbeta and 13 Jbeta primers. Using immunoSEQ multiplex PCR, the repertoire was profiled, and TCRdb retains in-frame clones only, with some absent. Of about 150,000 clones detected, around 67% appear once; the ten largest clones hold 1.5% to 2%. V was cut by 6 bases and J by 3 bases, with 15 bases left in between. Germline CDR1 is LNHDA and CDR2 is SQIVND (reference sequence). CDR3 length: 15 amino acids. The sample comprised PBMCs. V usage is TRBV19 and J usage is TRBJ1-3; D not certain. The source is a woman aged 18 to 35 in good health and CMV-seronegative. This CDR3 reads CASSPIQEHGNTIYF. Here the CDR3 DNA reads TGTGCCAGTAGCCCCATCCAGGAACATGGAAACACCATATATTTT.